This TCR beta chain derives from a study of patients and donors after allogeneic stem cell transplantation. The V gene lost 8 bases and the J gene lost 10 bases, with 14 bases spanning the gap. The CDR3 is 11 amino acids. This clonotype was seen repeatedly, ten times or more. One entry per CDR3 protein results from TCRdb running MiXCR on the RT-PCR reads. The profile shows approximately 430,000 distinct CDR3 sequences, under 20% of them singletons. V usage is TRBV12-3 or TRBV12-4 and J usage is TRBJ1-1, with D uncertain. The sample consisted of blood, either unsorted or a sorted T cell fraction (not recorded which). The sequence was obtained from a human donor who was either an allogeneic HSCT recipient or a stem cell or donor lymphocyte infusion donor (not recorded which). It is not recorded whose cells these are; they may come from a transplant donor. CDR3 in DNA: TGTGCCAGCGGGGATCGTGGACGAGCTTTCTTT. Amino acid sequence: CASGDRGRAFF.